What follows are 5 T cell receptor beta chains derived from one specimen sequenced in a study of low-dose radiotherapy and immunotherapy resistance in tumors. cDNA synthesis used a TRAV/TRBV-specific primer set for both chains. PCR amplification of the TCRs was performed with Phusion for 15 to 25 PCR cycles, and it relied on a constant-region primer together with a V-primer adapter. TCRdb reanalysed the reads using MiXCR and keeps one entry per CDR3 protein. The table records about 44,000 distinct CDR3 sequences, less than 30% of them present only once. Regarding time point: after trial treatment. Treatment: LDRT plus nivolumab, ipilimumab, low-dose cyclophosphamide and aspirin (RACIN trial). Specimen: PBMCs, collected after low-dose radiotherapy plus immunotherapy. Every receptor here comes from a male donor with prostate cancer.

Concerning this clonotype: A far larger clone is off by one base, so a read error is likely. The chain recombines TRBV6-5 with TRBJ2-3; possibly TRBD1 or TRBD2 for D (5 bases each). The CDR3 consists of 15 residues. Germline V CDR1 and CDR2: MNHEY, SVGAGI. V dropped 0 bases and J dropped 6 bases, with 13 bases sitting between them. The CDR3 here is CASSYSRGANDTQYF. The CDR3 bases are TGTGCCAGCAGTTACTCGAGAGGGGCGAATGATACGCAGTATTTT.

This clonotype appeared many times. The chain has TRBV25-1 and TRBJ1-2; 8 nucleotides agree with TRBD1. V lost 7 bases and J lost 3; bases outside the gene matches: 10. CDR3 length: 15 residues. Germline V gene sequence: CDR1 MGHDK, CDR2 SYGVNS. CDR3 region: CASNHPATGDYGYTF. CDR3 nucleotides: TGTGCCAGCAACCACCCTGCGACAGGGGACTATGGCTACACCTTC.

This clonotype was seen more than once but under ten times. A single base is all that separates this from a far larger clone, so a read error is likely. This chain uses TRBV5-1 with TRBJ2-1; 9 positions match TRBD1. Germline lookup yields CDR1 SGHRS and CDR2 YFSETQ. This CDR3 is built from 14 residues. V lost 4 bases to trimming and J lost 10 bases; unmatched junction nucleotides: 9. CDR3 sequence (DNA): TGCGCCAGCAGCGCACAGGGGGCGCAATACGAGCAGTTCTTC. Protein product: CASSAQGAQYEQFF.

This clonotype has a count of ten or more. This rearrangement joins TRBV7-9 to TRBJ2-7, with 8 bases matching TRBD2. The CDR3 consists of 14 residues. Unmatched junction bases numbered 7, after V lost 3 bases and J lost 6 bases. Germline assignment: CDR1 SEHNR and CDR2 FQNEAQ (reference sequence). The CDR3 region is CASSLTGTRGEQYF. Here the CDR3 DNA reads TGTGCCAGCAGCTTGACCGGGACTAGAGGCGAGCAGTACTTC. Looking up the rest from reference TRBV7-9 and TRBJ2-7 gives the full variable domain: DTGVSQNPRHKITKRGQNVTFRCDPISEHNRLYWYRQTLGQGPEFLTYFQNEAQLEKSRLLSDRFSAERPKGSFSTLEIQRTEQGDSAMYLCASSLTGTRGEQYFGPGTRLTVT.

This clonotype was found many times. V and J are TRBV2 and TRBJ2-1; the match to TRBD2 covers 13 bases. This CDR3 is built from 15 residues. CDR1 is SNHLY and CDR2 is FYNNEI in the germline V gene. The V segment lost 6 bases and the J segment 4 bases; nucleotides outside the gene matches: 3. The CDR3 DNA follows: TGTGCCAGCAGAGAACTAGCGGGGGGGTACAATGAGCAGTTCTTC. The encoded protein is CASRELAGGYNEQFF.